This is a list of T cell receptor beta chains from one sample in a study of blood T cell repertoires in COVID-19. The table came from immunoSEQ multiplex PCR; TCRdb's copy has only in-frame clones and leaves some out. The sample has about 170,000 clones; approximately 86% are singletons. The sample comprised peripheral blood. The receptors derive from a woman aged 80 or over with COVID-19, enrolled during active disease. The CDR3 runs from the conserved cysteine through the conserved F or W. D genes are given only for firm matches. Clone size, where shown, is once, few, many, or a class for clones that have expanded.

D gene	clone size	J gene	V gene	CDR3 DNA	CDR3 protein
NA	NA	TRBJ1-5	TRBV4-2	TGTGCCAGCAGCCAAGAACGGCGAGGGAATCAGCCCCAGCATTTT	CASSQERRGNQPQHF
NA	NA	TRBJ2-7	TRBV6-5	TGTGCCAGCAGTCACCCTACCTCCGACTCCTACGAGCAGTACTTC	CASSHPTSDSYEQYF
NA	NA	TRBJ1-3	TRBV2	TGTGCCAGCGGGAACAGGGCGAAAGGAAACACCATATATTTT	CASGNRAKGNTIYF
NA	few	TRBJ1-1	TRBV28	TGTGCCAGCAGTTTATGGGCGAACACTGAAGCTTTCTTT	CASSLWANTEAFF
NA	few	TRBJ2-7	TRBV18	TGTGCCAGCTCACCCGGGACTCAGTCCTACGAGCAGTACTTC	CASSPGTQSYEQYF
NA	NA	TRBJ2-3	TRBV15	TGTGCCACCAGCAGAGAAACCTACGGGTCAGATACGCAGTATTTT	CATSRETYGSDTQYF
NA	NA	TRBJ1-2	TRBV5-6	TGTGCCAGCAGCCTCCCTCCGGGGGACCCCTTGGCTATGTATGGCTACACCTTC	CASSLPPGDPLAMYGYTF
NA	NA	TRBJ2-1	TRBV1	TGCACCAGCACCTGGAGCGGGGCCCCTTACAATGAGCAGTTCTTC	CTSTWSGAPYNEQFF
NA	few	TRBJ1-5	TRBV7-8	TGTGCCAGCAGCTTAGTTTACGGTTATAGCAATCAGCCCCAGCATTTT	CASSLVYGYSNQPQHF
NA	NA	TRBJ1-4	TRBV6-5	TGTGCCAGCACGGCAGGGGAAAAACTGTTTTTT	CASTAGEKLFF
TRBD2	NA	TRBJ2-7	TRBV7-8	TGTGCCACCCGCCTCGCTAGCGGCCCCTACGAGCAGTACTTC	CATRLASGPYEQYF
TRBD1	few	TRBJ1-2	TRBV13	TGTGCCAGCAGCAACACCGGACAGGGTGGTGGCTACACCTTC	CASSNTGQGGGYTF
NA	NA	TRBJ2-7	TRBV11-2	TGTGCCAGCAGCCTGACAAGGGGGAGCTCCTACGAGCAGTACTTC	CASSLTRGSSYEQYF
TRBD2	NA	TRBJ2-3	TRBV18	TGTGCCAGCTCACCACCCACTCAACTAGCGGGATACACAGATACGCAGTATTTT	CASSPPTQLAGYTDTQYF
NA	NA	TRBJ1-1	TRBV2	TGTGCCAGCTCGATCGCTAGAACGAACACTGAAGCTTTCTTT	CASSIARTNTEAFF
NA	few	TRBJ1-3	TRBV19	TGTGCCAGTGCAAAAGGGGATTTAACGGGAAACACCATATATTTT	CASAKGDLTGNTIYF
TRBD1	NA	TRBJ1-1	TRBV28	TGTGCCAGCAGCGGGGACAGTCGGACTGAAGCTTTCTTT	CASSGDSRTEAFF
NA	NA	TRBJ2-1	TRBV19	TGTGCCAGTAGGCTGGCCGCGGGGAATGAGCAGTTCTTC	CASRLAAGNEQFF
TRBD1	NA	TRBJ1-3	TRBV10-3	TGTGCCATCAGTGGGAGGACAGGGGAAAACACCATATATTTT	CAISGRTGENTIYF
NA	NA	TRBJ2-7	TRBV6-6	TGTGCCAGCAGGGGGTTAACGGGGGGCACCTACGAGCAGTACTTC	CASRGLTGGTYEQYF
TRBD2	NA	TRBJ2-1	TRBV5-1	TGCGCCAGCAGCTTGCCGGGACTAGCGGAGTACAATGAGCAGTTCTTC	CASSLPGLAEYNEQFF
NA	NA	TRBJ2-5	TRBV9	TGTGCCAGCAGCGTAGATCAGGGCGAGTACGAGACCCAGTACTTC	CASSVDQGEYETQYF
TRBD1	NA	TRBJ2-4	TRBV3-1/TRBV3-2	TGTGCCAGCAGCCCCCGGACAGGGGGTGGGGACATTCAGTACTTC	CASSPRTGGGDIQYF
TRBD1	NA	TRBJ1-5	TRBV2	TGTGCCAGCAGACGGGACAGAAATCAGCCCCAGCATTTT	CASRRDRNQPQHF
TRBD1	NA	TRBJ2-7	TRBV5-8	TGTGCCAGCAGCTTGCCCGGGACAGGGGGCAGGGGGGCCTACGAGCAGTACTTC	CASSLPGTGGRGAYEQYF